This T cell receptor beta chain originates from a study of tumor-infiltrating lymphocytes in primary liver carcinoma. Trimming removed 11 bases from V and 0 bases from J; junction bases left unmatched: 13. CDR1 SNHLY and CDR2 FYNNEI come from the germline V gene. CDR3 size: 16 residues. The study co-extracted DNA and RNA from around 20-30 mg of unsorted bulk tissue. The investigators made TCR beta cDNA from about 500 ng total RNA, using a constant-region primer. Slightly modified ARM-PCR, run as three nested multiplex PCR rounds, produced the TCR beta libraries. PCR rounds one and two used TRBV1-TRBV30 forward primers with a C-beta reverse primer for 10 cycles each. MiXCR, applied by TCRdb to the multiplex PCR reads, yields one record per CDR3 protein. The table shows more than 75,000 distinct CDR3 sequences, with 55% to 85% occurring only once.

The sequence was obtained from a middle-aged man with primary liver carcinoma and hepatitis B virus infection. The rearrangement links TRBV2 to TRBJ2-1; 7 bases map to TRBD2. The material sequenced was liver tumor tissue from sampling region 1. Subset in this sample: tumor region T1, superior pole. CDR3 sequence (DNA): TGTGCCGGCACCATTCGAGGCGGGAGCTCCTACAATGAGCAGTTCTTC. It yields the protein CAGTIRGGSSYNEQFF.